This T cell receptor beta chain came from a study of control samples from healthy donors and cancer patients (dated by TCRdb to the early 2020s). The V end gives up 0 bases and the J end 1 base, leaving 5 bases in the junction not matched to a gene. Reading the germline V gene (reference sequence) gives CDR1 LGHDT and CDR2 YNNKEL. Counted from cysteine to phenylalanine, this CDR3 has 16 amino acids. This entry keeps only the CDR3 DNA: 48 bases, framed from base 1. Libraries were constructed by the immunoSEQ multiplex PCR assay. Entries here come from immuneACCESS through TCRdb and include only in-frame sequences with V and J called. Some clones fail to appear in such tables; in the studies checked, an unresolved V gene covers under half of the shortfall, and the cause of the remainder is unknown. The sample records about 410,000 clones, 75% to 95% of which are singletons. Around 6.4% of the sample goes to the ten largest clones.

About this clone: The target of this receptor is not known. No per-base quality is available; no much larger clone lies one base away.

Sequencing used PBMCs. The chain employs TRBV3-1 (or the pseudogene TRBV3-2) and TRBJ2-5; 7 central nucleotides agree with TRBD1. This sequence originates from a man aged 40-49 years with head and neck cancer. The sequence in DNA is TGTGCCAGCAGCCAAGATCCCAGGGGGACCCAAGAGACCCAGTACTTC. It codes for CASSQDPRGTQETQYF.